The rows below give T cell receptor beta chains drawn from one sample of a study of T cell changes during pregnancy in multiple sclerosis. The protocol was immunoSEQ multiplex PCR, while the TCRdb copy is restricted to in-frame clones and leaves out a portion. The table has around 79,000 clones, 75% to 95% seen once. This specimen consisted of CD4+ T cells from peripheral blood mononuclear cells, obtained in the second trimester of pregnancy. The origin of the receptors is a female donor with multiple sclerosis, enrolled in a pregnancy study. CDR3s include the opening cysteine and the closing phenylalanine or tryptophan. Fields, in order: V gene, clone size, D gene, J gene, CDR3 protein, CDR3 DNA. The D gene is left open where the match is weak. Some rows have no size entry. The others give once, few or many, or a class for an expanded clone.

V: TRBV27
size: -
D: -
J: TRBJ1-5
CDR3: CASSLLGDSNQPQHF
DNA: TGTGCCAGCAGTTTACTAGGGGATAGCAATCAGCCCCAGCATTTT

V: TRBV15
size: -
D: -
J: TRBJ1-1
CDR3: CATSRDFKAGTEAFF
DNA: TGTGCCACCAGCAGAGATTTTAAGGCGGGCACTGAAGCTTTCTTT

V: TRBV19
size: -
D: TRBD2
J: TRBJ2-1
CDR3: CASSISSGRYNEQFF
DNA: TGTGCCAGTAGTATCTCTAGCGGGCGTTACAATGAGCAGTTCTTC

V: TRBV19
size: -
D: TRBD2
J: TRBJ2-1
CDR3: CASSQTGGGPYNEQFF
DNA: TGTGCCAGTAGCCAAACTGGGGGGGGACCCTACAATGAGCAGTTCTTC

V: TRBV5-6
size: -
D: -
J: TRBJ2-3
CDR3: CASSFGPGPTDTQYF
DNA: -

V: TRBV5-1
size: -
D: TRBD1
J: TRBJ2-2
CDR3: CASSPGTGSTGELFF
DNA: TGCGCCAGCAGCCCCGGGACAGGGTCCACCGGGGAGCTGTTTTTT

V: TRBV15
size: -
D: -
J: TRBJ2-1
CDR3: CATSRGGYNEQFF
DNA: TGTGCCACCAGCAGGGGGGGTTACAATGAGCAGTTCTTC

V: TRBV28
size: -
D: -
J: TRBJ1-3
CDR3: CASSFGGVDTIYF
DNA: TGTGCCAGCAGTTTCGGGGGGGTGGACACCATATATTTT

V: TRBV7-2
size: -
D: -
J: TRBJ1-2
CDR3: CASSRENYGYTF
DNA: TGTGCCAGCAGCCGGGAGAACTATGGCTACACCTTC

V: TRBV29-1
size: once
D: TRBD1
J: TRBJ2-5
CDR3: CSSGQGSPETQYF
DNA: TGCAGCTCGGGACAGGGGAGTCCAGAGACCCAGTACTTC

V: TRBV7-3
size: -
D: -
J: TRBJ2-2
CDR3: CASNRGGTPNTGELFF
DNA: TGTGCCAGCAACCGGGGAGGAACGCCGAACACCGGGGAGCTGTTTTTT

V: TRBV19
size: -
D: TRBD2
J: TRBJ2-3
CDR3: CASSIGTSGRRRTDTQYF
DNA: TGTGCCAGTAGTATAGGGACTAGCGGGAGGCGGCGCACAGATACGCAGTATTTT

V: TRBV7-8
size: -
D: TRBD2
J: TRBJ2-7
CDR3: CASSLVGGRSNEQYF
DNA: TGTGCCAGCAGCTTAGTTGGCGGGAGATCTAACGAGCAGTACTTC

V: TRBV5-8
size: -
D: TRBD1
J: TRBJ1-6
CDR3: CASSSDRGAVPNASPLHF
DNA: TGTGCCAGCAGCTCGGACAGGGGCGCCGTCCCTAATGCTTCACCCCTCCACTTT

V: TRBV7-2
size: -
D: TRBD1
J: TRBJ1-1
CDR3: CASSTTGGKVTEAFF
DNA: TGTGCCAGCAGCACGACAGGGGGCAAGGTCACTGAAGCTTTCTTT

V: TRBV7-2
size: -
D: -
J: TRBJ1-1
CDR3: CASRKSMNTEAFF
DNA: TGTGCCAGCAGAAAGAGCATGAACACTGAAGCTTTCTTT

V: TRBV19
size: -
D: -
J: TRBJ1-2
CDR3: CASSTGGTDVYGYTF
DNA: TGTGCCAGTAGTACGGGCGGGACCGACGTCTATGGCTACACCTTC

V: TRBV28
size: -
D: TRBD1
J: TRBJ2-7
CDR3: CASSFLKGTGQNYEQYF
DNA: TGTGCCAGCAGTTTTTTGAAGGGGACAGGACAGAACTACGAGCAGTACTTC

V: TRBV10-3
size: -
D: -
J: TRBJ1-2
CDR3: CAISGSIKGGYGYTF
DNA: TGTGCCATCAGTGGGTCGATTAAGGGAGGCTATGGCTACACCTTC

V: TRBV14
size: -
D: -
J: TRBJ2-7
CDR3: CASSQVGTGTFFSEQYF
DNA: TGTGCCAGCAGCCAAGTCGGCACAGGGACATTCTTTAGCGAGCAGTACTTC

V: TRBV7-3
size: -
D: -
J: TRBJ2-3
CDR3: CASTLGGLGSDTQYF
DNA: TGTGCCAGCACGCTTGGGGGGTTGGGGTCAGATACGCAGTATTTT

V: TRBV7-9
size: -
D: TRBD1
J: TRBJ1-3
CDR3: CASSPGQGGGNTIYF
DNA: TGTGCCAGCAGCCCAGGACAGGGAGGTGGAAACACCATATATTTT

V: TRBV30
size: once
D: -
J: TRBJ1-2
CDR3: CAWSATANYGYTF
DNA: TGTGCCTGGAGTGCCACAGCTAACTATGGCTACACCTTC

V: TRBV18
size: -
D: TRBD1
J: TRBJ2-7
CDR3: CASSRDRLYEQYF
DNA: TGTGCCAGCTCCCGGGACAGGCTCTACGAGCAGTACTTC

V: TRBV7-5
size: -
D: -
J: TRBJ2-5
CDR3: CARSWGKGQGRDQEETQYF
DNA: TGTGCCAGAAGCTGGGGGAAAGGACAGGGGAGGGACCAAGAGGAGACCCAGTACTTC

V: TRBV4-1
size: -
D: -
J: TRBJ2-7
CDR3: CASSQDGGLRTHIPYEQYF
DNA: TGCGCCAGCAGCCAAGATGGGGGACTCCGGACCCACATCCCCTACGAGCAGTACTTC

V: TRBV10-3
size: -
D: -
J: TRBJ1-2
CDR3: CAISESGSSGYTF
DNA: TGTGCCATCAGTGAGTCGGGGAGTAGTGGCTACACCTTC

V: TRBV19
size: many
D: -
J: TRBJ1-1
CDR3: CASSSTPNTEAFF
DNA: TGTGCCAGTAGTAGTACACCGAACACTGAAGCTTTCTTT

V: TRBV27
size: -
D: TRBD1
J: TRBJ2-3
CDR3: CASRPGQGADTQYF
DNA: TGTGCCAGCAGGCCGGGACAGGGGGCAGATACGCAGTATTTT

V: TRBV29-1
size: -
D: -
J: TRBJ2-5
CDR3: CSVVGGPGETQYF
DNA: TGCAGCGTTGTGGGGGGGCCGGGCGAGACCCAGTACTTC

V: TRBV5-1
size: once
D: -
J: TRBJ1-1
CDR3: CASSPRAGVNTEAFF
DNA: TGCGCCAGCAGCCCCCGGGCAGGGGTGAACACTGAAGCTTTCTTT

V: TRBV11-2
size: few
D: TRBD2
J: TRBJ2-7
CDR3: CASSQSRTSGKLSSYEQYF
DNA: TGTGCCAGCAGCCAAAGCAGGACTAGCGGGAAATTAAGCTCCTACGAGCAGTACTTC

V: TRBV2
size: -
D: -
J: TRBJ2-7
CDR3: CASSDRGISYEQYF
DNA: TGTGCCAGCAGTGACAGGGGTATCTCCTACGAGCAGTACTTC

V: TRBV6-5
size: -
D: TRBD2
J: TRBJ2-1
CDR3: CASSSTGGPYNEQFF
DNA: TGTGCCAGCAGTTCCACGGGGGGGCCTTACAATGAGCAGTTCTTC

V: TRBV18
size: -
D: -
J: TRBJ2-2
CDR3: CASSKQDTGELFF
DNA: TGTGCCAGCTCAAAGCAGGATACCGGGGAGCTGTTTTTT

V: TRBV5-1
size: -
D: -
J: TRBJ2-1
CDR3: CATTVEGLNNEQFF
DNA: TGCGCCACCACAGTAGAGGGTTTAAACAATGAGCAGTTCTTC

V: TRBV4-1
size: once
D: TRBD1
J: TRBJ2-7
CDR3: CASSQEQGAPSSYEQYF
DNA: TGCGCCAGCAGCCAAGAGCAGGGGGCTCCGAGCTCCTACGAGCAGTACTTC